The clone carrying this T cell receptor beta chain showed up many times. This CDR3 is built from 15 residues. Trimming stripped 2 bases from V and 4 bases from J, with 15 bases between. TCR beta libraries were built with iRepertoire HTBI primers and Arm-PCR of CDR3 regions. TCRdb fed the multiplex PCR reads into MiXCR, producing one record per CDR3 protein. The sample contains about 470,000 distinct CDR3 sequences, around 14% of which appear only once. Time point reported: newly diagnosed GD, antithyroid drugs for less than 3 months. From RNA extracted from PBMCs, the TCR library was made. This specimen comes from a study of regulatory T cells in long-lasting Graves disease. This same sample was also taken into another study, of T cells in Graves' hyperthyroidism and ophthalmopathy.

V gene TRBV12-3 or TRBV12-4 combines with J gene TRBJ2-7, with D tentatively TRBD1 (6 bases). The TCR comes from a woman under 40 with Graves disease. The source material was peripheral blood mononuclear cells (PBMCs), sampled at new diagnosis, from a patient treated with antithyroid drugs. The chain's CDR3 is CASSLRLDRFYEQYF. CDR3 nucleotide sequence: TGTGCCAGCAGTTTACGCCTGGACAGATTTTACGAGCAGTACTTC.